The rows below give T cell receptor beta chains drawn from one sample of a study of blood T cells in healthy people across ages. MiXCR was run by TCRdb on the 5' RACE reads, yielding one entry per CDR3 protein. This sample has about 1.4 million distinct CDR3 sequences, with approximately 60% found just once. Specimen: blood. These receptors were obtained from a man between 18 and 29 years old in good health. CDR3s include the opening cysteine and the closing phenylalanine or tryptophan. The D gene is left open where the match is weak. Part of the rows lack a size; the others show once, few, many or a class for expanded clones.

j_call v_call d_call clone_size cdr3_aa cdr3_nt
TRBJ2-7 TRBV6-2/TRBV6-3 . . CASSYPDRPYYEQYF TGTGCCAGCAGTTACCCAGACAGACCTTACTACGAGCAGTACTTC
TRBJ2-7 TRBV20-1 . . CSATRTDSYEQYF TGCAGTGCTACCCGGACCGATTCCTACGAGCAGTACTTC
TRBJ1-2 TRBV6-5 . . CASRDYREMGYTF TGTGCCAGCAGGGATTACAGGGAAATGGGCTACACCTTC
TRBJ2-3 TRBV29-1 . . CSVERASLSTDTQYF TGCAGCGTTGAACGGGCTAGCTTGTCTACAGATACGCAGTATTTT
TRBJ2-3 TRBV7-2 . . CASSVAQVTDTQYF TGTGCCAGCAGCGTAGCGCAGGTCACAGATACGCAGTATTTT
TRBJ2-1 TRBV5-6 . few CASSLRGPPNEQFF TGTGCCAGCAGCTTGAGGGGACCACCTAATGAGCAGTTCTTC
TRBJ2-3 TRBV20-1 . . CSAVLEALSTDTQYF TGCAGTGCTGTCCTGGAGGCCCTGAGCACAGATACGCAGTATTTT
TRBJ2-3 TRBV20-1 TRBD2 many CSARDVAGGGDTDTQYF TGCAGTGCTAGAGATGTGGCGGGAGGAGGGGACACAGATACGCAGTATTTT
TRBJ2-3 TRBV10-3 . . CAISASPPADGDTQYF TGTGCCATCAGTGCTAGTCCCCCGGCGGATGGCGATACGCAGTATTTT
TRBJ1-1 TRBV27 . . CASSASSPVTEAFF TGTGCCAGCAGTGCCTCATCACCAGTAACTGAAGCTTTCTTT
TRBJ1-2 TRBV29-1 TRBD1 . CIVGGDSENYGYTF TGCATCGTTGGAGGGGACAGCGAGAACTATGGCTACACCTTC
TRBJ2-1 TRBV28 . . CASRLQLSYNEQFF TGTGCCAGCAGGCTTCAACTATCCTACAATGAGCAGTTCTTC
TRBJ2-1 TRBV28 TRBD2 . CASSLLAGRNDNEQFF TGTGCCAGCAGTTTACTAGCGGGGAGGAACGACAATGAGCAGTTCTTC